The 20 T cell receptor beta chains below all came from one sample that was sequenced in a study of blood T cell repertoires in COVID-19 (TCRdb year 2020). The library was made by the immunoSEQ multiplex PCR assay. Held by TCRdb, this immuneACCESS table contains in-frame sequences only and omits some clones. Under half of the omission traces to an unresolved V gene where checked; the cause of the rest is unknown. A total of some 140,000 clones appear in this sample, over 60% of them only once. In total, the top ten clones hold around 13% of the sample. Sample: peripheral blood. Receptors originate from a man older than 75 with acute or convalescent COVID-19.

J is TRBJ2-7 and V is TRBV29-1; 10 bases align to TRBD1. The CDR3 runs to 15 residues. Germline-derived CDR1 and CDR2 are SQVTM and ANQGSEA. The ends lost 4 bases at V and 1 base at J; junction bases unmatched: 7. The CDR3 loop is CSVVPGQGLSYEQYF. The CDR3 DNA is TGCAGCGTTGTCCCGGGACAGGGGCTTTCCTACGAGCAGTACTTC.

This clone appeared a few times. The chain is built from TRBV28 and TRBJ1-5; the match to TRBD1 covers 7 bases. Germline CDR1 and CDR2: MDHEN and SYDVKM. This CDR3 has 17 residues. J gave up 1 base and V 6 bases, and 12 bases lay outside the gene matches. The CDR3 loop reads CASRGRVGGGSNQPQHF. The CDR3 nucleotides are TGTGCCAGCAGGGGTAGGGTAGGGGGCGGGAGCAATCAGCCCCAGCATTTT. The entire variable domain, with the rest obtained from reference TRBV28 and TRBJ1-5, is as follows: DVKVTQSSRYLVKRTGEKVFLECVQDMDHENMFWYRQDPGLGLRLIYFSYDVKMKEKGDIPEGYSVSREKKERFSLILESASTNQTSMYLCASRGRVGGGSNQPQHFGDGTRLSIL.

The V gene is TRBV7-8, the J gene TRBJ1-2, with D perhaps matching TRBD1 (5 bases). This CDR3 has 13 amino acids. Germline V CDR1 and CDR2: SGHVS, FQNEAQ. V was trimmed by 5 bases and J by 7 bases, leaving 14 bases between them. CDR3 protein: CASSPEPGSGYTF. The CDR3 bases are TGTGCCAGCAGCCCGGAGCCAGGGTCTGGCTACACCTTC.

The chain uses TRBV6-6 and TRBJ1-3; no clear D gene. Germline lookup yields CDR1 MNHNY and CDR2 SVGAGI (reference sequence). This CDR3 comprises 12 residues. V lost 6 bases and J lost 3, with 6 bases in between. The CDR3 protein is CASREDGNTIYF. In nucleotides, the CDR3 is TGTGCCAGCAGGGAGGATGGAAACACCATATATTTT.

J is TRBJ2-3 and V is TRBV19; maybe TRBD1 (6 bases). Germline V lookup: CDR1 LNHDA, CDR2 SQIVND (reference sequence). V lost 4 bases to trimming and J lost 4 bases, with 15 bases between them. The CDR3 is 15 residues long. The CDR3 DNA reads TGTGCCAGTAGTAATATAATTGCAGGGGCAGATACGCAGTATTTT. Encoded protein: CASSNIIAGADTQYF.

The rearrangement joins TRBV6-7 to TRBJ2-1; TRBD1 agrees at 8 bases. TRBV6-7 is placed among ORFs of uncertain function. Losses at the gene ends were 6 bases for V and 4 bases for J; bases not matched to a gene: 8. CDR3 length: 15 amino acids. The CDR3 protein is CASRPPGTGYNEQFF. The CDR3 nucleotides are TGTGCCAGCAGACCTCCGGGGACAGGATACAATGAGCAGTTCTTC.

As to this clone: The same CDR3 is also encoded by other DNA sequences in this sample. This chain's CDR3 is CASSPGTSGEETQYF. The CDR3 DNA sequence: TGCGCCAGCTCACCAGGGACTAGCGGGGAAGAGACCCAGTACTTC. This sequence joins TRBV5-1 and TRBJ2-5; 13 positions match TRBD2. The CDR3 covers 15 residues. J gave up 3 bases and V 7 bases, and 6 bases lay outside the gene matches. Germline CDR1 is SGHRS and CDR2 is YFSETQ.

This sequence joins TRBV30 and TRBJ2-2; 10 bases fit TRBD1. The V segment lost 5 bases and the J segment 7 bases; nucleotides outside the gene matches: 7. Germline loops: CDR1 GTSNPN, CDR2 SVGIG (reference sequence). This CDR3 spans 14 amino acids. DNA for the CDR3: TGTGCCTGGCGGGCGGGACAGGGGTACGGGGAGCTGTTTTTT. It translates to CAWRAGQGYGELFF.

In DNA form, the CDR3 reads TGTGCCAGCAGCTTAGGGACAGGGTTGGGTATCGAGACCCAGTACTTC. Protein: CASSLGTGLGIETQYF. The chain couples TRBV11-2 to TRBJ2-5, with 8 bases identical to TRBD1. The CDR3 runs to 16 residues. V gave up 1 base and J gave up 5 bases; unmatched junction bases: 9. The germline CDR1 and CDR2 sequences are SGHAT and FQNNGV.

J is TRBJ2-3 and V is TRBV11-2; 8 nucleotides align to TRBD1. Trimming at V came to 2 bases and at J to 2 bases, leaving 3 bases not matched to a gene. There are 15 residues in the CDR3. CDR1 and CDR2 (germline): SGHAT, FQNNGV. CDR3 protein: CASSLRTGPTDTQYF. CDR3 nucleotides: TGTGCCAGCAGCTTAAGGACAGGGCCCACAGATACGCAGTATTTT.

V is TRBV5-1 and J is TRBJ2-7, with 10 positions matching TRBD1. The CDR3 loop spans 16 amino acids. CDR1 SGHRS and CDR2 YFSETQ come from the germline V gene. Germline trimming cut 3 bases from V and 3 bases from J; bases unmatched to any gene: 9. The CDR3 sequence is CASSSGGQGFYYEQYF. The CDR3 DNA reads TGCGCCAGCAGCTCGGGGGGACAGGGGTTTTACTACGAGCAGTACTTC.

J is TRBJ1-4 and V is TRBV19, with a possible D match to TRBD1 (6 bases). Trimming stripped 3 bases from V and 8 bases from J, with 16 bases between. Germline CDR1 is LNHDA and CDR2 is SQIVND (reference sequence). There are 15 residues in the CDR3. The CDR3 is CASSMKGTGKEKLFF. CDR3 in DNA: TGTGCCAGTAGTATGAAGGGAACAGGGAAGGAAAAACTGTTTTTT.

The chain combines TRBV27 with TRBJ2-6, with D unresolved. This CDR3 has 17 amino acids. The ends were cut back, 3 bases at V and 0 bases at J, with 12 bases in the middle. Germline loops: CDR1 MNHEY, CDR2 SMNVEV (reference sequence). CDR3 in DNA: TGTGCCAGCAGTTTCGAGGCAACTCACTCTGGGGCCAACGTCCTGACTTTC. It is translated as CASSFEATHSGANVLTF. Full variable domain (missing parts from reference TRBV27 and TRBJ2-6): EAQVTQNPRYLITVTGKKLTVTCSQNMNHEYMSWYRQDPGLGLRQIYYSMNVEVTDKGDVPEGYKVSRKEKRNFPLILESPSPNQTSLYFCASSFEATHSGANVLTFGAGSRLTVL.

This clone was seen just once. This chain uses TRBV11-3 with TRBJ2-2; TRBD2 aligns across 8 bases. The CDR3 is made up of 16 amino acids. Germline V gene sequence: CDR1 SGHNT, CDR2 YENEEA. The V gene end was trimmed by 6 bases and the J gene end by 2 bases; junction bases not matched to a gene: 8. The CDR3 is CASSPGGAENTGELFF. The DNA of the CDR3 is TGTGCCAGCAGTCCGGGAGGGGCCGAAAACACCGGGGAGCTGTTTTTT.

This clone was counted between two and nine times. V and J are TRBV4-3 and TRBJ2-7, with D possibly being TRBD2 (5 bases). V was pared by 1 base and J by 7 bases, with 8 bases between. This CDR3 is built from 12 residues. Germline V lookup: CDR1 LGHNA, CDR2 YSLEER. The CDR3, as DNA: TGCGCCAGCAGCCAAGCCGGGGAAGAGCAGTACTTC. Amino acid sequence: CASSQAGEEQYF.

J is TRBJ1-5 and V is TRBV24-1, with 10 bases aligning to TRBD1. V dropped 4 bases and J dropped 7; count of bases not matched to a gene: 9. This CDR3 comprises 16 residues. Germline V gives CDR1 KGHDR, CDR2 SFDVKD. CDR3 coding DNA: TGTGCCACCAGTGACTCCGGGACAGGGGTAGGCCAGCCCCAGCATTTT. Encoded protein: CATSDSGTGVGQPQHF.

The chain is built from TRBV5-1 and TRBJ1-2; D is unresolved. Germline V gives CDR1 SGHRS, CDR2 YFSETQ. V lost 0 bases, J lost 6 bases, and 6 bases lay in between. This CDR3 contains 12 residues. The CDR3 coding sequence is TGCGCCAGCAGCTTGGCCGGGGATGGCTACACCTTC. It is translated as CASSLAGDGYTF.

The chain couples TRBV28 to TRBJ1-4, with TRBD1 matching 7 bases. Germline V gene sequence: CDR1 MDHEN, CDR2 SYDVKM. The CDR3 has 16 residues. J was trimmed by 1 base and V by 3 bases; bases with no gene match: 5. CDR3 bases: TGTGCCAGCAGTTTTAGCAGGGGGTTAACTAATGAAAAACTGTTTTTT. It is translated as CASSFSRGLTNEKLFF.

V and J are TRBV6-2 or TRBV6-3 and TRBJ1-2; 8 nucleotides match TRBD1. J lost 4 bases, V lost 5 bases, and 3 bases had no gene match. CDR3 length equals 13 residues. Germline CDR1 is MNHEY and CDR2 is SVGEGT. The CDR3 DNA follows: TGTGCCAGCAGTGGACAGGGATTCTATGGCTACACCTTC. It codes for CASSGQGFYGYTF.

CDR3 DNA sequence: TGTGCCACCAGTGATTTTAGGGACAGACAAGAGACCCAGTACTTC. Translation: CATSDFRDRQETQYF. The J gene is TRBJ2-5, the V gene TRBV24-1; 7 nucleotides line up with TRBD1. The length of the CDR3 is 15 residues. CDR1 is KGHDR and CDR2 is SFDVKD in the germline V gene. With V trimmed by 1 base and J by 2 bases, 3 bases remained unmatched.